The 14 T cell receptor beta chains reported below all come from one sample, sequenced in a study of regulatory T cells in long-lasting Graves disease. The time point is: persistent/refractory GD, antithyroid drugs over 5 years with positive TRAb. TCR sequences were obtained from RNA taken from PBMCs. The authors built TCR beta libraries using iRepertoire HTBI primers and Arm-PCR of CDR3 regions. TCRdb ran MiXCR on the multiplex PCR reads and lists one entry per CDR3 protein. This table holds a few hundred thousand distinct CDR3 sequences, 20% to 25% found once. Sample: peripheral blood mononuclear cells (PBMCs), taken when the disease was refractory, from a patient treated with antithyroid drugs. The source of these receptors is a female donor with Graves disease.

This chain links TRBV6-1 with TRBJ1-5; D gene ambiguous. Germline V CDR1 and CDR2: MNHNS, SASEGT. The ends were cut back, 3 bases at V and 0 bases at J, with 9 bases in the middle. This CDR3 comprises 15 residues. CDR3: CASSEWRASNQPQHF. The CDR3 nucleotides are TGTGCCAGCAGTGAGTGGAGGGCTAGCAATCAGCCCCAGCATTTT.

Many counts were recorded for this clonotype. This chain connects TRBV28 to TRBJ2-5; D is unclear. The CDR3 has 11 amino acids. The V end was cut by 4 bases, the J end by 5 bases, with 5 bases between. Germline values: CDR1 MDHEN, CDR2 SYDVKM. CDR3 bases: TGTGCCAGCAGTTATCGGGAGACCCAGTACTTC. As protein: CASSYRETQYF.

In its sample, this clonotype was seen a few times. The genes are TRBV10-3 and TRBJ1-6; D may be TRBD1 (5 bases). CDR3 length: 16 amino acids. Between the trimmed V and J ends, which lost 3 bases and 5 bases, there was a span of 14 bases. CDR1 ENHRY and CDR2 SYGVKD come from the germline V gene. CDR3 protein: CAISDGGAGNNSPLHF. The CDR3 nucleotides read TGTGCCATCAGTGACGGAGGGGCTGGAAATAATTCACCCCTCCACTTT.

The chain recombines TRBV24-1 with TRBJ1-2; maybe TRBD1 (6 bases). CDR1 and CDR2 (germline): KGHDR, SFDVKD. The CDR3 is 15 amino acids. The ends were cut back, 3 bases at V and 8 bases at J, with 18 bases in the middle. CDR3 sequence: CATSDPGTPVRGYTF. The CDR3 bases are TGTGCCACCAGTGATCCCGGGACACCGGTGCGCGGCTACACCTTC.

In this sample, this clonotype turned up many times. The chain recombines TRBV27 with TRBJ1-1; the D gene is possibly TRBD1 (5 bases). The V gene's germline CDR1 is MNHEY and CDR2 SMNVEV (reference sequence). This CDR3 is 14 amino acids long. V was trimmed by 6 bases and J by 7 bases, leaving 18 bases between them. CDR3: CASRGPPTTFEAFF. CDR3 coding DNA: TGTGCCAGCAGGGGACCCCCCACAACTTTTGAAGCTTTCTTT.

The gene calls are TRBV20-1 and TRBJ2-6; either TRBD1 or TRBD2 may supply D (5 bases each). Germline assignment: CDR1 DFQATT and CDR2 SNEGSKA (reference sequence). CDR3 length: 16 amino acids. V was clipped by 0 bases and J by 0 bases, with 9 bases between them. CDR3 sequence (DNA): TGCAGTGCTAGAGACCAGGGAGACTCTGGGGCCAACGTCCTGACTTTC. Translating it yields CSARDQGDSGANVLTF.

This clonotype was detected many times. The chain carries TRBV19 and TRBJ2-5, with TRBD2 matching over 9 bases. After removal of 5 bases from V and 5 bases from J, the junction contained 9 bases not matched to a gene. This CDR3 is 15 amino acids long. Germline V gives CDR1 LNHDA, CDR2 SQIVND (reference sequence). The CDR3 sequence is CASSDSGSEWETQYF. DNA for the CDR3: TGTGCCAGTAGTGATAGCGGGAGTGAATGGGAGACCCAGTACTTC.

This chain links TRBV5-1 with TRBJ1-5; perhaps TRBD1 as D (6 bases). Germline V CDR1 and CDR2: SGHRS, YFSETQ. Trimming took 2 bases from V and 4 from J, leaving 10 bases between them. The CDR3 has 14 amino acids. The CDR3 DNA reads as TGCGCCAGCAGCTTACAGGGTATGAATCAGCCCCAGCATTTT. It is translated as CASSLQGMNQPQHF.

This clonotype was observed a handful of times. CDR3 nucleotides: TGTGCCAGCAGCCGACGGGGTGGCTACACCTTC. This sequence encodes CASSRRGGYTF. This rearrangement joins TRBV3-1 to TRBJ1-2; D unresolved. V lost 4 bases, J lost 7 bases, and 7 bases lay in between. Germline CDR1 reads LGHDT; CDR2 reads YNNKEL (reference sequence). This CDR3 has 11 amino acids.

This clonotype was seen a handful of times. V and J are TRBV7-2 and TRBJ2-1, with TRBD2 identical over 7 bases. Germline values: CDR1 SGHTA, CDR2 FQGNSA. CDR3 length: 14 amino acids. V lost 0 bases to trimming and J lost 5 bases; unmatched junction nucleotides: 1. In DNA form, the CDR3 reads TGTGCCAGCAGCTTAGCTAGCGGGCACAATGAGCAGTTCTTC. Its protein is CASSLASGHNEQFF.

This clonotype was observed many times. The rearrangement joins TRBV6-1 to TRBJ1-1, with D possibly TRBD1 on 5 matching bases. Germline CDR1 is MNHNS and CDR2 is SASEGT. The ends were cut back, 2 bases at V and 4 bases at J, with 8 bases in the middle. This CDR3 region has 13 residues. The CDR3 DNA sequence: TGTGCCAGCAGTGAAATAAGGGGCACTGAAGCTTTCTTT. This translates into CASSEIRGTEAFF.

J is TRBJ2-7 and V is TRBV3-1; tentative D call: TRBD2 (6 bases). This CDR3 has 16 residues. CDR1 is LGHDT and CDR2 is YNNKEL in the germline V gene (reference sequence). The V end lost 4 bases, the J end lost 4 bases, and 20 bases lay between the germline ends. The CDR3 nucleotides read TGTGCCAGCAGCCTCAGGACCGGGACTCCATGGTACGAGCAGTACTTC. The encoded protein is CASSLRTGTPWYEQYF.

With respect to this clonotype: Germline is not matched at one junction end, which may reflect a read error. V is TRBV28 and J is TRBJ1-1, with D unresolved. Germline V gives CDR1 MDHEN, CDR2 SYDVKM. The CDR3 has 12 residues. CDR3 in amino acids: CASSFWNTGAFF. The CDR3 region has the DNA TGTGCCAGCAGTTTCTGGAACACTGGAGCTTTCTTT.

J is TRBJ1-2 and V is TRBV14; no clear D gene. Germline lookup yields CDR1 SGHDN and CDR2 FVKESK. The CDR3 contains 14 residues. V gave up 0 bases and J gave up 3 bases, with 8 bases separating them. In DNA form, the CDR3 reads TGTGCCAGCAGCCAAGAGAGGGCAGACTATGGCTACACCTTC. Translating gives CASSQERADYGYTF.